One sample yielded the 6 T cell receptor beta chains listed below, sequenced in a study of shared clonotypes between healthy human individuals. TCRdb keeps only in-frame clones here, not all; method: immunoSEQ multiplex PCR. Seen here are millions of clones, over 85% observed once, and the top ten hold around 0.14%. Specimen: naive CD4+ T cells sorted from blood. Stated subset: CD45RA+ positively selected. The origin of the receptors is a man younger than 35 in good health.

The chain recombines TRBV11-3 with TRBJ2-3; 11 bases fit TRBD2. V dropped 2 bases and J dropped 8; count of bases not matched to a gene: 18. Germline V gives CDR1 SGHNT, CDR2 YENEEA. The CDR3 length is 19 residues. The CDR3 DNA follows: TGTGCCAGCAGCTTATCGCCCGTACTAGCGGGAGTGGGTGTTGCTACGCAGTATTTT. It specifies CASSLSPVLAGVGVATQYF.

This chain links TRBV7-9 with TRBJ2-3; TRBD2 is a possible D gene (5 bases). Germline-derived CDR1 and CDR2 are SEHNR and FQNEAQ (reference sequence). The V end lost 0 bases, the J end lost 0 bases, and 7 bases lay between the germline ends. CDR3 size: 15 residues. The DNA for the CDR3 is TGTGCCAGCAGCTTAGCCGGGATTAGCACAGATACGCAGTATTTT. The encoded protein is CASSLAGISTDTQYF.

The chain combines TRBV19 with TRBJ1-1; TRBD1 matches at 11 bases. This CDR3 spans 13 amino acids. Losses at the gene ends were 7 bases for V and 5 bases for J; bases not matched to a gene: 3. The germline CDR1 and CDR2 sequences are LNHDA and SQIVND (reference sequence). CDR3 region: CASTDRGRTEAFF. CDR3 coding DNA: TGTGCCAGTACGGACAGGGGGCGAACTGAAGCTTTCTTT.

The rearrangement links TRBV30 to TRBJ2-5; maybe TRBD1 (7 bases). The V end lost 5 bases, the J end lost 4 bases, and 14 bases lay between the germline ends. Germline CDR1 and CDR2: GTSNPN and SVGIG (reference sequence). The CDR3 is made up of 13 amino acids. The CDR3 bases are TGTGCCTGGGGACAGGAGGGCTCAGAGACCCAGTACTTC. It specifies CAWGQEGSETQYF. Full variable domain (remainder filled in from reference TRBV30 and TRBJ2-5): SQTIHQWPATLVQPVGSPLSLECTVEGTSNPNLYWYRQAAGRGLQLLFYSVGIGQISSEVPQNLSASRPQDRQFILSSKKLLLSDSGFYLCAWGQEGSETQYFGPGTRLLVL.

J is TRBJ1-1 and V is TRBV6-6; maybe TRBD1 (5 bases). CDR3 length: 15 residues. Germline V gene sequence: CDR1 MNHNY, CDR2 SVGAGI (reference sequence). Trimming took off 2 bases at V and 0 bases at J, with 10 bases between the two ends. The CDR3 DNA reads as TGTGCCAGCAGTTACCGGGACGACGTGAACACTGAAGCTTTCTTT. Residues: CASSYRDDVNTEAFF.

A word on this clone: Distinct nucleotide sequences in the sample also encode this CDR3. This chain connects TRBV9 to TRBJ1-2; TRBD1 matches 9 bases. There are 14 residues in the CDR3. The ends lost 5 bases at V and 7 bases at J; junction bases unmatched: 9. Germline lookup yields CDR1 SGDLS and CDR2 YYNGEE. This chain's CDR3 is CASSFTGGAGGYTF. CDR3 coding DNA: TGTGCCAGCAGTTTTACAGGGGGCGCGGGTGGCTACACCTTC.